The clone carrying this T cell receptor beta chain was found once. The data were taken from a study of technical replicates of blood from a few donors. Clones were read by immunoSEQ multiplex PCR, and TCRdb kept only the in-frame ones, dropping some. The table records roughly 50,000 clones, more than 90% of them present only once. Sequencing was done on a sample of PBMCs. This TCR derives from a human donor in good health. Some clones in this sample may be carry-over from other donors' samples.

The CDR3 loop is CASSYRQMNTEAFF. DNA for the CDR3: TGTGCCAGCAGTTACCGCCAGATGAACACTGAAGCTTTCTTT. The V and J genes are TRBV6-5 and TRBJ1-1; no clear D gene. This CDR3 region has 14 residues. Germline V gene lookup returns CDR1 MNHEY and CDR2 SVGAGI. Trimming left V 2 bases short and J 0 bases short, with 7 bases between.